These 29 T cell receptor beta chains were sequenced from one sample in a study of blood T cell repertoires in COVID-19. The repertoire was sequenced with immunoSEQ multiplex PCR; TCRdb's copy has only in-frame clones and lacks some. The sample records approximately 210,000 clones, about 90% being singletons. The sample consisted of PBMCs or T cells enriched from blood (not recorded which). These receptors all stem from a woman aged 50 to 60 with acute COVID-19.

The chain employs TRBV5-1 and TRBJ2-2; no reliable D call. The V and J ends lost 3 bases and 1 base respectively, with 7 bases between them. CDR3 length: 14 amino acids. Germline CDR1 and CDR2: SGHRS and YFSETQ. CDR3 DNA sequence: TGCGCCAGCAGCTCGCAGGTGAACACCGGGGAGCTGTTTTTT. As protein: CASSSQVNTGELFF.

This clone was seen just once. The V and J genes are TRBV30 and TRBJ2-7; possibly TRBD2 for D (5 bases). Per germline, CDR1 GTSNPN and CDR2 SVGIG (reference sequence). CDR3 length equals 13 residues. The V and J ends lost 0 bases and 2 bases respectively, with 8 bases between them. The CDR3 sequence is CAWSVLGPYEQYF. DNA for the CDR3: TGTGCCTGGAGTGTACTAGGACCCTACGAGCAGTACTTC.

The chain is built from TRBV4-2 and TRBJ1-3; 7 bases are shared with TRBD1. Looked up from germline, CDR1 is LGHNA and CDR2 is YNFKEQ. The CDR3 is made up of 17 amino acids. The ends lost 3 bases at V and 6 bases at J; junction bases unmatched: 14. The DNA of the CDR3 is TGTGCCAGCAGCCACCCTACCCCCGGGACAGAGGAAAACACCATATATTTT. The encoded protein is CASSHPTPGTEENTIYF.

This chain uses TRBV7-9 with TRBJ1-1; D possibly corresponds to TRBD1 (6 bases). V lost 7 bases and J lost 1, with 10 bases in between. This CDR3 has 13 amino acids. Germline V gives CDR1 SEHNR, CDR2 FQNEAQ (reference sequence). In DNA, the CDR3 is TGTGCCAGCAACCTACAGGGGAACACTGAAGCTTTCTTT. The encoded protein is CASNLQGNTEAFF.

V gene TRBV27 combines with J gene TRBJ1-6; D uncertain. The V end lost 7 bases, the J end lost 0 bases, and 10 bases lay between the germline ends. The CDR3 extends over 15 amino acids. The V gene's germline CDR1 is MNHEY and CDR2 SMNVEV (reference sequence). CDR3 nucleotides: TGTGCCAGCAAGGCAGGCAGCTCCTATAATTCACCCCTCCACTTT. This encodes CASKAGSSYNSPLHF.

The CDR3 coding sequence is TGTGCCAGCAGTTCCTTTGCAACTAATGAAAAACTGTTTTTT. This encodes CASSSFATNEKLFF. This chain joins TRBV27 and TRBJ1-4; no firm D call. The V and J ends lost 4 bases and 0 bases respectively, with 6 bases between them. Germline V gene data show CDR1 as MNHEY and CDR2 as SMNVEV (reference sequence). This CDR3 is built from 14 residues.

The genes are TRBV7-2 and TRBJ2-1, with 7 bases identical to TRBD2. Germline V gene data show CDR1 as SGHTA and CDR2 as FQGNSA. The junction had 14 bases not matched to a gene; V was cut back by 5 bases and J by 10 bases. The CDR3 is 15 residues long. Written as DNA, the CDR3 is TGTGCCAGCAGCGCCGGGAGCGGGATTAGAGGCGAGCAGTTCTTC. Encoded protein: CASSAGSGIRGEQFF.

The J gene is TRBJ2-7, the V gene TRBV7-9; D is possibly TRBD1 (6 bases). This CDR3 contains 14 residues. Trimming took 4 bases from V and 3 from J, leaving 13 bases between them. Looked up from germline, CDR1 is SEHNR and CDR2 is FQNEAQ (reference sequence). The CDR3 DNA reads TGTGCCAGCAGCTCGACAGGAACTAACTACGAGCAGTACTTC. It is translated as CASSSTGTNYEQYF.

V usage is TRBV5-4 and J usage is TRBJ2-3; D possibly corresponds to TRBD1 (5 bases). The CDR3 extends over 14 amino acids. The V and J ends lost 4 bases and 2 bases respectively, with 11 bases between them. Germline CDR1 SGHNT, CDR2 YYREEE (reference sequence). The CDR3: CASSRQGYTDTQYF. The CDR3 DNA follows: TGTGCCAGCAGCCGCCAGGGATACACAGATACGCAGTATTTT.

The chain recombines TRBV15 with TRBJ2-2, with TRBD2 matching over 14 bases. CDR1 is LNHNV, CDR2 YYDKDF, per germline (reference sequence). The ends lost 4 bases at V and 8 bases at J; junction bases unmatched: 6. The CDR3 is 16 amino acids. The CDR3 DNA is TGTGCCACCAGCATCCGACTAGCGGGAGGGACTGGGGAGCTGTTTTTT. Translation gives CATSIRLAGGTGELFF.

The chain combines TRBV4-3 with TRBJ1-1; tentative D call: TRBD1 (5 bases). There are 14 residues in the CDR3. Germline loops: CDR1 LGHNA, CDR2 YSLEER. V was pared by 4 bases and J by 3 bases, with 12 bases between. In nucleotides, the CDR3 is TGCGCCAGCAGCCGCGGAGGGGTAGACACTGAAGCTTTCTTT. The encoded protein is CASSRGGVDTEAFF.

The gene calls are TRBV27 and TRBJ2-3; 9 bases are a match to TRBD1. The V gene's germline CDR1 is MNHEY and CDR2 SMNVEV (reference sequence). With 3 bases clipped from V and 0 bases from J, the junction kept 1 base outside the gene matches. CDR3 size: 15 residues. CDR3 residues: CASSLDRGSTDTQYF. The CDR3 region has the DNA TGTGCCAGCAGTTTGGACAGGGGAAGCACAGATACGCAGTATTTT.

This rearrangement joins TRBV4-1 to TRBJ2-3; TRBD2 might be the D (5 bases). From germline, CDR1 is MGHRA and CDR2 YSYEKL. This CDR3 has 16 residues. Trimming pared 4 bases from V and 0 bases from J, leaving 14 bases between. CDR3 amino acids: CASSPLHGGSTDTQYF. The DNA of the CDR3 is TGCGCCAGCAGCCCGCTGCATGGCGGGAGCACAGATACGCAGTATTTT.

The chain has TRBV5-5 and TRBJ1-4, with 7 bases lining up with TRBD1. Germline assignment: CDR1 SGHKS and CDR2 YYEKEE (reference sequence). V shed 4 bases, J shed 6 bases, and the junction held 6 bases outside the gene matches. This CDR3 spans 14 amino acids. The CDR3 sequence: CASSGTGTDEKLFF. The DNA for the CDR3 is TGTGCCAGCAGCGGCACCGGGACAGATGAAAAACTGTTTTTT.

This chain joins TRBV2 and TRBJ1-1, with D perhaps matching TRBD1 (6 bases). V lost 6 bases and J 6 bases, leaving 17 bases between the germline ends. The CDR3 consists of 14 residues. CDR1 is SNHLY, CDR2 FYNNEI, per germline. CDR3 nucleotides: TGTGCCAGCAGCCATACCCACAGGGTCTCTGAAGCTTTCTTT. Its translation: CASSHTHRVSEAFF. The complete variable domain, with remaining parts taken from reference TRBV2 and TRBJ1-1, reads EPEVTQTPSHQVTQMGQEVILRCVPISNHLYFYWYRQILGQKVEFLVSFYNNEISEKSEIFDDQFSVERPDGSNFTLKIRSTKLEDSAMYFCASSHTHRVSEAFFGQGTRLTVV.

V usage is TRBV6-5 and J usage is TRBJ2-7; TRBD1 aligns across 7 bases. The junction had 3 bases not matched to a gene; V was cut back by 0 bases and J by 1 base. Germline lookup yields CDR1 MNHEY and CDR2 SVGAGI. CDR3 length: 15 amino acids. CDR3 bases: TGTGCCAGCAGTTACTCGGGACAGATTTCCTACGAGCAGTACTTC. Its translation: CASSYSGQISYEQYF.

The chain combines TRBV7-3 with TRBJ2-1; 9 positions agree with TRBD2. Germline V gene lookup returns CDR1 SGHTA and CDR2 FQGTGA. This CDR3 region has 15 residues. V gave up 3 bases and J gave up 8 bases; unmatched junction bases: 8. The CDR3 DNA reads TGTGCCAGCAGCTTTACGTCGCGGGAGGGAGATGAGCAGTTCTTC. Translated, it gives CASSFTSREGDEQFF.

V and J are TRBV28 and TRBJ2-5, with TRBD1 identical over 11 bases. Trimming removed 6 bases from V and 1 base from J; junction bases left unmatched: 4. CDR1 is MDHEN and CDR2 is SYDVKM in the germline V gene. The CDR3 totals 15 residues. In DNA, the CDR3 is TGTGCCAGCAGAATGGACAGGGGGCCCCAAGAGACCCAGTACTTC. Amino acid sequence: CASRMDRGPQETQYF.

The V call is TRBV5-4, the J call TRBJ2-1; 10 bases fit TRBD2. The junction had 8 bases not matched to a gene; V was cut back by 4 bases and J by 4 bases. The CDR3 extends over 16 amino acids. The germline V gene encodes CDR1 SGHNT and CDR2 YYREEE (reference sequence). The CDR3 sequence is CASSPRTSGLYNEQFF. CDR3 nucleotides: TGTGCCAGCAGCCCTAGGACTAGCGGACTATACAATGAGCAGTTCTTC.

This clone was seen a few times. The V gene is TRBV6-5, the J gene TRBJ2-1; D remains ambiguous. The germline CDR1 and CDR2 sequences are MNHEY and SVGAGI. CDR3 length: 15 amino acids. V lost 0 bases, J lost 8 bases, and 14 bases lay in between. The CDR3 protein is CASSYSAPDNYEQFF. DNA for the CDR3: TGTGCCAGCAGTTACTCAGCCCCTGACAATTATGAGCAGTTCTTC.

This clone was seen once. The rearrangement joins TRBV27 to TRBJ2-6; D is undetermined. The V end lost 5 bases, the J end lost 0 bases, and 5 bases lay between the germline ends. The CDR3 loop spans 14 amino acids. The germline gives CDR1 MNHEY, CDR2 SMNVEV (reference sequence). This chain's CDR3 is CASSPSSGANVLTF. CDR3 coding DNA: TGTGCCAGCAGTCCGAGCTCTGGGGCCAACGTCCTGACTTTC.

The chain links TRBV7-9 to TRBJ1-2; 7 bases are shared with TRBD1. J lost 8 bases, V lost 5 bases, and 8 bases had no gene match. This CDR3 is built from 13 residues. The V gene's germline CDR1 is SEHNR and CDR2 FQNEAQ (reference sequence). The CDR3 loop is CASSPQQGSGYTF. The CDR3 region has the DNA TGTGCCAGCAGCCCCCAACAGGGGAGCGGCTACACCTTC.

V is TRBV7-2 and J is TRBJ2-7; a weak D match, TRBD2 (5 bases). The CDR3 length is 14 residues. Germline CDR1 SGHTA, CDR2 FQGNSA. Trimming cost V 3 bases and J 0 bases, with 9 bases left between them. The CDR3 is CASSFFGSSYEQYF. CDR3 bases: TGTGCCAGCAGCTTTTTTGGGAGCTCCTACGAGCAGTACTTC. The full variable domain, in which reference TRBV7-2 and TRBJ2-7 provide the parts outside the CDR3, is GAGVSQSPSNKVTEKGKDVELRCDPISGHTALYWYRQSLGQGLEFLIYFQGNSAPDKSGLPSDRFSAERTGGSVSTLTIQRTQQEDSAVYLCASSFFGSSYEQYFGPGTRLTVT.

This rearrangement joins TRBV5-4 to TRBJ2-3; D remains ambiguous. CDR3 length: 15 amino acids. CDR1 and CDR2 from the germline V gene are SGHNT and YYREEE (reference sequence). V shed 1 base and J shed 3 bases, with 12 bases lying between them. The DNA of the CDR3 is TGTGCCAGCAGCTTGTACGGTCCCCTTACAGATACGCAGTATTTT. Amino acids: CASSLYGPLTDTQYF.

This clone was detected a few times. The rearrangement uses TRBV28 and TRBJ1-5; D remains ambiguous. There are 15 residues in the CDR3. Germline CDR1 and CDR2: MDHEN and SYDVKM. The V end lost 3 bases, the J end lost 0 bases, and 9 bases lay between the germline ends. The CDR3 coding sequence is TGTGCCAGCAGTTTCTCAGCGATTAGCAATCAGCCCCAGCATTTT. This encodes CASSFSAISNQPQHF.

The V call is TRBV27, the J call TRBJ2-4, with TRBD1 identical over 8 bases. The CDR3 sequence is 15 residues long. Per the germline V gene, CDR1 is MNHEY and CDR2 is SMNVEV (reference sequence). V gave up 5 bases and J gave up 11 bases; unmatched junction bases: 14. The CDR3, as DNA: TGTGCCAGCAGTCCGCGGACAGGGAAACTAGTGGTTCAGTACTTC. Its protein is CASSPRTGKLVVQYF.

This rearrangement joins TRBV18 to TRBJ1-5; unclear D gene. Trimming took 4 bases from V and 5 from J, leaving 15 bases between them. The CDR3 is 15 amino acids. CDR1 and CDR2 (germline): KGHSH, LQKENI. CDR3 nucleotide sequence: TGTGCCAGCTCACGTATCGGAGGGTCTTATCAGCCCCAGCATTTT. Residues: CASSRIGGSYQPQHF.

The chain employs TRBV18 and TRBJ1-6; TRBD1 aligns across 7 bases. The CDR3 has 13 amino acids. V was clipped by 5 bases and J by 8 bases; unmatched bases: 3. CDR1 and CDR2 (germline): KGHSH, LQKENI. The CDR3 region has the DNA TGTGCCAGCTCAAAAACAGGGGATTCACCCCTCCACTTT. Translating gives CASSKTGDSPLHF.

V gene TRBV27 combines with J gene TRBJ1-5; D remains unclear. Germline V CDR1 and CDR2: MNHEY, SMNVEV (reference sequence). The CDR3 spans 15 residues. V was shortened by 4 bases and J by 3 bases, with 13 bases between the two germline ends. CDR3 protein: CASSSALMVNQPQHF. Here the CDR3 DNA reads TGTGCCAGCAGTTCCGCCCTAATGGTCAATCAGCCCCAGCATTTT.